This T cell receptor (beta chain) was recovered during a study of metastatic and nonmetastatic thyroid tumors. At the level of the study: Repertoire data that came from the blood and tumor or nodule tissue of malignant and benign thyroid patients were compared.

Not a single patient had been given any form of treatment at any point before undergoing thyroid surgery. Authors' data handling: Across clinicopathological groups, CDR3 differences served as the basis for building a distant-metastasis classifier for papillary thyroid cancer. TCRdb re-processed the PCR reads through MiXCR. TCRdb assigned the V and J calls; the authors' analysis was not used. Altogether over 6,500 clones are present, 29% being singletons, with the ten largest covering 25% to 35%. V was pared by 7 bases and J by 7 bases, with 10 bases of the junction left unmatched. CDR3 length: 15 amino acids. The germline CDR1 and CDR2 sequences are SNHLY and FYNNEI. Study-wide findings and caveats: Significantly greater TCR beta diversity was reportedly found in malignant thyroid tumors than in benign nodules (in blood and tumor).

With regard to this clone: Its cognate antigen is unknown.

This clonotype was sampled from a female donor with papillary thyroid cancer or a benign thyroid nodule (not recorded which). Some clones in this sample may be carry-over from other donors' samples. The sequencing input was tumor tissue. The V call is TRBV2, the J call TRBJ1-6; 7 bases align to TRBD1. CDR3 DNA sequence: TGTGCCAGCATGACGACAGGGATGGGGAATTCACCCCTCCACTTT. The encoded protein is CASMTTGMGNSPLHF.